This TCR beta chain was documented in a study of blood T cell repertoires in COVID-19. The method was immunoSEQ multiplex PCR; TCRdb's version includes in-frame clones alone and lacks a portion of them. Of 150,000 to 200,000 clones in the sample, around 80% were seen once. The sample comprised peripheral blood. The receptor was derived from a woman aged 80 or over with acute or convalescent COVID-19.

The CDR3 bases are TGCGCCAGCAGCCCGGGTCACAGGGACGAAGAGACCCAGTACTTC. It specifies CASSPGHRDEETQYF. The chain uses TRBV4-3 and TRBJ2-5, with a weak D call TRBD1 (6 bases). With 4 bases removed from V and 3 bases from J, the gap between germline ends came to 15 bases. CDR1 and CDR2 from the germline V gene are LGHNA and YSLEER. The CDR3 loop spans 15 amino acids.